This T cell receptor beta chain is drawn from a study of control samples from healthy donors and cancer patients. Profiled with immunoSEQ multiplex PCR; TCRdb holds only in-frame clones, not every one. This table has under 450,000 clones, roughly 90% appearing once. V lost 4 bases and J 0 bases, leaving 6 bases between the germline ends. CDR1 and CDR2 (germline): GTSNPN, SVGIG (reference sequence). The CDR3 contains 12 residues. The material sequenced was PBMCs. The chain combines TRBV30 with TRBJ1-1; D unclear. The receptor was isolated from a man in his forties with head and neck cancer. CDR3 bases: TGTGCCTGGACAGAGATGAACACTGAAGCTTTCTTT. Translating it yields CAWTEMNTEAFF.